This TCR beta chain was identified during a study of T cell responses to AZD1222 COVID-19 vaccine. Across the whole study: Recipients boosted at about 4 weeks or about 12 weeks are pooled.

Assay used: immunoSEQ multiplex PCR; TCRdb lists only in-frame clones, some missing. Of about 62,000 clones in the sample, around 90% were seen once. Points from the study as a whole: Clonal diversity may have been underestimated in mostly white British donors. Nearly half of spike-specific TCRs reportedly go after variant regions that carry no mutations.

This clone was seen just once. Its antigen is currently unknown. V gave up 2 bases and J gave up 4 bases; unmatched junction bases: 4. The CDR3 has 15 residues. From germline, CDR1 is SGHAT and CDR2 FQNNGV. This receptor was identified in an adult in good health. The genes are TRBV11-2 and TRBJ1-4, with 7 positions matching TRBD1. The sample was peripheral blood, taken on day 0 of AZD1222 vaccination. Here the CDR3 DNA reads TGTGCCAGCAGCTTAAACAGGGGCATTAATGAAAAACTGTTTTTT. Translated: CASSLNRGINEKLFF.